This TCR beta chain was sequenced in a study of shared clonotypes between healthy human individuals. Overall study findings and caveats: Blood was the only sampled material, and tissue repertoires likely differ.

Points on this clone: Its matching antigen is unknown.

Germline V lookup: CDR1 SEHNR, CDR2 FQNEAQ (reference sequence). The CDR3 is 15 residues long. V was cut by 5 bases and J by 4 bases, with 12 bases left in between. Data came from immunoSEQ multiplex PCR; TCRdb stores just in-frame clones and leaves some out. The sample holds over a million clones, 95% to 97% seen once. Sequencing was performed on naive CD4+ T cells sorted from blood. Subset noted: CD45RA+ positively selected. The source of this sequence is a man under 40 in good health. V is TRBV7-9 and J is TRBJ2-6; a weak D match, TRBD2 (7 bases). The CDR3 loop is CASSKRGAGANVLTF. The CDR3 bases are TGTGCCAGCAGCAAACGGGGGGCAGGGGCCAACGTCCTGACTTTC.